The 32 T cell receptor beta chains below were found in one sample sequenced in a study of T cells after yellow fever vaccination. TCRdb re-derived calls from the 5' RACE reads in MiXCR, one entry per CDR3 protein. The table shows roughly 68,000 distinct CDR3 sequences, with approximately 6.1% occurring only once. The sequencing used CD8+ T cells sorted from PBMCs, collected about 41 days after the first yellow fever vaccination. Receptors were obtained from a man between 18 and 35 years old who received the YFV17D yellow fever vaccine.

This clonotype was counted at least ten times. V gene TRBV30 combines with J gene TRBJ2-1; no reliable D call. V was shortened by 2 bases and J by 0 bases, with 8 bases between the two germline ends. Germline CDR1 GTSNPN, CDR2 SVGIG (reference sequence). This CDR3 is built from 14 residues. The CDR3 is CAWSKADSYNEQFF. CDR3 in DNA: TGTGCCTGGAGTAAAGCCGACTCCTACAATGAGCAGTTCTTC.

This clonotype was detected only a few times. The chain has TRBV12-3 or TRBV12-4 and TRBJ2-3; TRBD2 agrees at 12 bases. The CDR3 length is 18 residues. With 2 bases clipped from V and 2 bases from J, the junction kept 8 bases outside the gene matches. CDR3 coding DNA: TGTGCCAGCAGTTTACTAGCGGGGGGGATAAAACCCACAGATACGCAGTATTTT. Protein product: CASSLLAGGIKPTDTQYF.

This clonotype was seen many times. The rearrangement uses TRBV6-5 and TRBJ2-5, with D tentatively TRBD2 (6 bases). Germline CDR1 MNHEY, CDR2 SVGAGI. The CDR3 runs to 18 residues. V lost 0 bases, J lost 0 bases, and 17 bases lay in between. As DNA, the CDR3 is TGTGCCAGCAGTTACTCGATTCAGACGGGGGAGTACCAAGAGACCCAGTACTTC. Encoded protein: CASSYSIQTGEYQETQYF.

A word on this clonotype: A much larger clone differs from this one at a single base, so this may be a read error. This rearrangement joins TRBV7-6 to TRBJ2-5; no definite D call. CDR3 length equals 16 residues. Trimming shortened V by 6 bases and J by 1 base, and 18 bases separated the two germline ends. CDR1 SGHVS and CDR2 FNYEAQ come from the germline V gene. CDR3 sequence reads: CASREGLGLFQETQYF. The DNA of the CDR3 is TGTGCCAGCAGAGAAGGTTTAGGGCTGTTCCAAGAGACCCAGTACTTC.

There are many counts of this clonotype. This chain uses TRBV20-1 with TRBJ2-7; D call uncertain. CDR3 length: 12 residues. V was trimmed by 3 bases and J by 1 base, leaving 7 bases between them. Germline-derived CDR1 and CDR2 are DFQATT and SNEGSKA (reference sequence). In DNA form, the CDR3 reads TGCAGTGCTAGTGAAGATTCCTACGAGCAGTACGTC. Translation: CSASEDSYEQYV.

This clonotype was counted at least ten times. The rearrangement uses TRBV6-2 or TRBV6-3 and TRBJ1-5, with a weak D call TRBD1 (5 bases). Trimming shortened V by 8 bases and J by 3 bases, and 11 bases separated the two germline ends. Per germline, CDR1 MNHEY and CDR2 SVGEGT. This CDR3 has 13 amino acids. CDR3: CASEGAPNQPQHF. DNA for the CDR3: TGTGCCAGCGAAGGGGCCCCCAATCAGCCCCAGCATTTT.

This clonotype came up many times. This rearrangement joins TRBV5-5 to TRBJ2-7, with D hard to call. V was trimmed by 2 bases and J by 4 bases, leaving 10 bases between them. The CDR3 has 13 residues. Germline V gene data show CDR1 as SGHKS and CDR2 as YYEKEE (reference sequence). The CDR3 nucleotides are TGTGCCAGCAGCTTTTCCGAGTATTACGAGCAGTACTTC. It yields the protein CASSFSEYYEQYF.

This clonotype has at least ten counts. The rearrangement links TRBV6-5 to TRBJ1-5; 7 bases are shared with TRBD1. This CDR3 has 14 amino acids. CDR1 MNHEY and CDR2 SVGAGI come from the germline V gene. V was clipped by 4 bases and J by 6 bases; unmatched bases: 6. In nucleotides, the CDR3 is TGTGCCAGCAGTTCCACGACAGGGACTCAGCCCCAGCATTTT. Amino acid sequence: CASSSTTGTQPQHF.

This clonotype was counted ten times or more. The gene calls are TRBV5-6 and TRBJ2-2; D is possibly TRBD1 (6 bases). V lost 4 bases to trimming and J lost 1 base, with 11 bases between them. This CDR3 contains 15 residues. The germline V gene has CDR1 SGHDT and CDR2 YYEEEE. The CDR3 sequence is CASSAGTLNTGELFF. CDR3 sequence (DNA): TGTGCCAGCAGCGCCGGGACACTGAACACCGGGGAGCTGTTTTTT. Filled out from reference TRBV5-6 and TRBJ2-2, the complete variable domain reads DAGVTQSPTHLIKTRGQQVTLRCSPKSGHDTVSWYQQALGQGPQFIFQYYEEEERQRGNFPDRFSGHQFPNYSSELNVNALLLGDSALYLCASSAGTLNTGELFFGEGSRLTVL.

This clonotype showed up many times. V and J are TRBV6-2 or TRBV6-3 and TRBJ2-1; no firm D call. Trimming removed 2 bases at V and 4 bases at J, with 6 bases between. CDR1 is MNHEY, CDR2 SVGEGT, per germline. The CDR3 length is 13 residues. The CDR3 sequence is CASSYGPYNEQFF. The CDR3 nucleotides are TGTGCCAGCAGTTACGGGCCGTACAATGAGCAGTTCTTC.

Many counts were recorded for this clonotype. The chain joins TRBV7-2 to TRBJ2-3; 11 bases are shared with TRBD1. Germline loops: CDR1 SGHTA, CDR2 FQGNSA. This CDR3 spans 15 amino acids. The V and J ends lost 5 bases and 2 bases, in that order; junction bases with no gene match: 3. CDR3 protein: CASSGQGAFTDTQYF. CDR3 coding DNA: TGTGCCAGCAGCGGACAGGGGGCGTTCACAGATACGCAGTATTTT.

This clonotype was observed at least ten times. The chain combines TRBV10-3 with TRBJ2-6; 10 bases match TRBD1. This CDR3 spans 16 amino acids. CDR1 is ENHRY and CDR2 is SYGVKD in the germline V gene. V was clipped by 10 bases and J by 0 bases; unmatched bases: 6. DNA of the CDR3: TGTGCCAATTCCGGGACAGGGGTCTCTGGGGCCAACGTCCTGACTTTC. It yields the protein CANSGTGVSGANVLTF.

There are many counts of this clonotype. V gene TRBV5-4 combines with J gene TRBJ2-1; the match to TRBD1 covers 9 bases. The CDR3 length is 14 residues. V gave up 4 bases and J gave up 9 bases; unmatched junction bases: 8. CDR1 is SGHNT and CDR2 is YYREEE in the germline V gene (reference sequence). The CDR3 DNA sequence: TGTGCCAGCAGCCCGGACAGGGGAGTTGGTGAGCAGTTCTTC. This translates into CASSPDRGVGEQFF.

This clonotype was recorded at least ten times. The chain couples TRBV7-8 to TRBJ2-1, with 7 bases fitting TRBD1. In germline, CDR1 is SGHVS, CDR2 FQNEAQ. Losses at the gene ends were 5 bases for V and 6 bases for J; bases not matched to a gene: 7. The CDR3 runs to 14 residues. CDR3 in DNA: TGTGCCAGCAGCCAAACCGGGACAGTCAATGAGCAGTTCTTC. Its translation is CASSQTGTVNEQFF.

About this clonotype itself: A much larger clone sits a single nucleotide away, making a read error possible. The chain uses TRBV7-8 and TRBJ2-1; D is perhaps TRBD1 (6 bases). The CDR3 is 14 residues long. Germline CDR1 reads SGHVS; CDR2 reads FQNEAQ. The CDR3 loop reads CSSSLANRESEQFF. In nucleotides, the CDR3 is TGTTCCAGCAGCTTAGCAAACAGGGAGAGTGAGCAGTTCTTC.

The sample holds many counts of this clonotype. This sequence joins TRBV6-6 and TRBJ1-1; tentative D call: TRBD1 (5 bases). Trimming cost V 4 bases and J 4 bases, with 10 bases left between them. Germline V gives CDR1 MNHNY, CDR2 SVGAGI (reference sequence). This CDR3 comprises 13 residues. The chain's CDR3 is CASSSPGGTEAFF. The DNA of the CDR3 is TGTGCCAGCAGTTCTCCCGGGGGCACTGAAGCTTTCTTT.

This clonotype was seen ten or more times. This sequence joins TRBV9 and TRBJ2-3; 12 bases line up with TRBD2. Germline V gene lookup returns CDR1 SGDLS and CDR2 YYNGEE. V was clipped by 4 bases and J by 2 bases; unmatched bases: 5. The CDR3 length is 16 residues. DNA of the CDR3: TGTGCCAGCAGCTCGAGACTAGCGGGGGCCACAGATACGCAGTATTTT. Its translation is CASSSRLAGATDTQYF.

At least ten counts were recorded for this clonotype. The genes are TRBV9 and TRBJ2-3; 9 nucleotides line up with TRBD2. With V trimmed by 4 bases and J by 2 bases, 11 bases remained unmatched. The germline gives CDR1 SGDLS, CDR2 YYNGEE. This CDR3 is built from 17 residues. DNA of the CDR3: TGTGCCAGCAGCCCCCGTGGTAGCGGGGGACCCACAGATACGCAGTATTTT. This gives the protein CASSPRGSGGPTDTQYF.

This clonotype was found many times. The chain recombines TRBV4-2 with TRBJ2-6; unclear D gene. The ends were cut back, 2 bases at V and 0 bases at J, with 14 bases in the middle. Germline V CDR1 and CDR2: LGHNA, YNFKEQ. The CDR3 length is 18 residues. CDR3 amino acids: CASSQWAGSISGANVLTF. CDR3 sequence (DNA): TGTGCCAGCAGCCAATGGGCAGGTTCAATCTCTGGGGCCAACGTCCTGACTTTC.

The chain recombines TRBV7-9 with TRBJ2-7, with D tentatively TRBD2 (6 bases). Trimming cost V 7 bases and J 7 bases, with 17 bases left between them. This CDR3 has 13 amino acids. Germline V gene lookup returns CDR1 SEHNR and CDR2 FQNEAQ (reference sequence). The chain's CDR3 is CASTIGKAGEQYF. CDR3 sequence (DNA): TGTGCCAGCACCATAGGGAAGGCGGGGGAGCAGTACTTC.

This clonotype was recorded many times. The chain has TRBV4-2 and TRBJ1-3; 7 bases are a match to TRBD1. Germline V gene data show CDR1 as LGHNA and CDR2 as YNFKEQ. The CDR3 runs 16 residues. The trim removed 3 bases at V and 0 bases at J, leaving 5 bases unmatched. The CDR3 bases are TGTGCCAGCAGCCACCGGGACAGCCCCTCTGGAAACACCATATATTTT. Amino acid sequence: CASSHRDSPSGNTIYF.

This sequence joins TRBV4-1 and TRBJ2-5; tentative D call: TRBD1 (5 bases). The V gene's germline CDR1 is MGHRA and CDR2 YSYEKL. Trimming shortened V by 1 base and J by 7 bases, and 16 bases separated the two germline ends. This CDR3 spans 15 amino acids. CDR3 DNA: TGCGCCAGCAGCCAAGCGGTTCAGGGCCTCGGGACCCAGTACTTC. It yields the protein CASSQAVQGLGTQYF.

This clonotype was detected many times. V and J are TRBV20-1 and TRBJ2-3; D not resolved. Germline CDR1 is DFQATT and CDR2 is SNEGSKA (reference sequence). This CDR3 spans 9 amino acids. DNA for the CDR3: TGCGTCCCGACAGATACGCAGTATTTT. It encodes CVPTDTQYF.

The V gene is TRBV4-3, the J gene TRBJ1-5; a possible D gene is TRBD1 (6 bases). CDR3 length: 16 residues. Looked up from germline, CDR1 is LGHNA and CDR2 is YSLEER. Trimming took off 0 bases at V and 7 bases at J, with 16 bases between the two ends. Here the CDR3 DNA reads TGCGCCAGCAGCCAAGATCTGACAACAGGGAACCAGCCCCAGCATTTT. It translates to CASSQDLTTGNQPQHF.

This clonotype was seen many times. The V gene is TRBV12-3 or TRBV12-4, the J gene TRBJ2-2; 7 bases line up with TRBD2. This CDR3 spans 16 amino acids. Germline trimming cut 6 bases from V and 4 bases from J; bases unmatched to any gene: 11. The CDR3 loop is CASSALGGRFTGELFF. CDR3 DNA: TGTGCCAGCAGCGCCCTGGGGGGGAGGTTCACCGGGGAGCTGTTTTTT.

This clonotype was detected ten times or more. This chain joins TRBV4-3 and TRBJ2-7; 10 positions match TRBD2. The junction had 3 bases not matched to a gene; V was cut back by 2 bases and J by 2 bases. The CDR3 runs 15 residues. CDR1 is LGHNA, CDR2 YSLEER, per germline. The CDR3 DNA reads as TGCGCCAGCAGCCAATCTGGACTAGCGGCCTACGAGCAGTACTTC. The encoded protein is CASSQSGLAAYEQYF.

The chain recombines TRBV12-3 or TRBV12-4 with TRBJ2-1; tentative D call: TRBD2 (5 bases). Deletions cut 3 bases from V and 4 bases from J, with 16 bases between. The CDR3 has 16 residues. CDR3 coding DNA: TGTGCCAGCAGTTTTGGTCTGGGAGACTGGTACAATGAGCAGTTCTTC. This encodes CASSFGLGDWYNEQFF.

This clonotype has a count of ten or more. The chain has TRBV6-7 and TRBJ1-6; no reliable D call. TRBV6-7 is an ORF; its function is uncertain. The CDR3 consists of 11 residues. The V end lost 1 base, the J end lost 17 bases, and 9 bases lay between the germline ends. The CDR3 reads CASSYWHEIHF. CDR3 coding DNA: TGTGCCAGCAGTTACTGGCATGAAATCCACTTT.

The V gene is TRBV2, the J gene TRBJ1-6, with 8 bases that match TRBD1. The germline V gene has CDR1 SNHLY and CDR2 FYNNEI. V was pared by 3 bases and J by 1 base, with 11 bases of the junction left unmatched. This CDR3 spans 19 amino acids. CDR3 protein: CASSEADRDLWSYNSPLHF. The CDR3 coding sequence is TGTGCCAGCAGTGAGGCGGACAGGGACCTTTGGTCCTATAATTCACCCCTCCACTTT.

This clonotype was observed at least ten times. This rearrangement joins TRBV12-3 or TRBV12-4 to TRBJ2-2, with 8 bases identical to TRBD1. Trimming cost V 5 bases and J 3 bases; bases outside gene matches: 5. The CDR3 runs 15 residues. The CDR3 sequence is CASSQGAQDTGELFF. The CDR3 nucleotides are TGTGCCAGCAGTCAGGGGGCGCAGGACACCGGGGAGCTGTTTTTT.

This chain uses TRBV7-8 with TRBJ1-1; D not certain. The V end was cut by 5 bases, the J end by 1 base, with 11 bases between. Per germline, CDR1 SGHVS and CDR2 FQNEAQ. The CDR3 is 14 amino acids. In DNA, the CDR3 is TGTGCCAGCAGCCCATCCCCGGGGAACACTGAAGCTTTCTTT. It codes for CASSPSPGNTEAFF. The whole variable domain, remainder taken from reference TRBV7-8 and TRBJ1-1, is GAGVSQSPRYKVAKRGQDVALRCDPISGHVSLFWYQQALGQGPEFLTYFQNEAQLDKSGLPSDRFFAERPEGSVSTLKIQRTQQEDSAVYLCASSPSPGNTEAFFGQGTRLTVV.

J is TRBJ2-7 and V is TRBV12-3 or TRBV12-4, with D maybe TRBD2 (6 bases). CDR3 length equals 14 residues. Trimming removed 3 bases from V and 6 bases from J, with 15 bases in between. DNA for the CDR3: TGTGCCAGCAGTTTGGCGGGGAGTCTTTTCGAGCAGTACTTC. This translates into CASSLAGSLFEQYF.